These 7 T cell receptor beta chains were sequenced from one sample in a study of blood T cell repertoires in COVID-19. The assay was immunoSEQ multiplex PCR, and TCRdb's table has in-frame clones only and misses some. The sample lists approximately 240,000 clones, 82% occurring once. Sequenced input: peripheral blood. Every receptor here comes from an elderly woman with active or convalescent COVID-19.

The chain employs TRBV3-1 (or the pseudogene TRBV3-2) and TRBJ1-3; D might be TRBD1 (5 bases). This CDR3 has 16 residues. Germline CDR1 reads LGHDT; CDR2 reads YNNKEL (reference sequence). Trimming pared 0 bases from V and 0 bases from J, leaving 9 bases between. The CDR3 DNA reads as TGTGCCAGCAGCCAAGACCGGGGGATCTCTGGAAACACCATATATTTT. Protein product: CASSQDRGISGNTIYF.

The chain joins TRBV5-1 to TRBJ1-6; the D is unclear. The germline V gene has CDR1 SGHRS and CDR2 YFSETQ. The CDR3 is 13 amino acids. V was cut by 1 base and J by 7 bases, with 6 bases left in between. CDR3 in DNA: TGCGCCAGCAGCTTGCACGGGAATTCACCCCTCCACTTT. Its translation is CASSLHGNSPLHF.

V gene TRBV3-1 (or the pseudogene TRBV3-2) combines with J gene TRBJ2-7, with TRBD2 identical over 11 bases. The germline V gene has CDR1 LGHDT and CDR2 YNNKEL (reference sequence). The CDR3 has 15 amino acids. V gave up 4 bases and J gave up 6 bases; unmatched junction bases: 8. The CDR3 coding sequence is TGTGCCAGCAGCCCCAGACTAGCGGGGACGGGCGAGCAGTACTTC. It yields the protein CASSPRLAGTGEQYF.

The chain combines TRBV2 with TRBJ2-6; D gene unclear. Germline CDR1 is SNHLY and CDR2 is FYNNEI. Trimming removed 8 bases at V and 0 bases at J, with 8 bases between. CDR3 length: 14 amino acids. The CDR3 is CASEWASGANVLTF. CDR3 sequence (DNA): TGTGCCAGCGAGTGGGCCTCTGGGGCCAACGTCCTGACTTTC. Based on the CDR3 plus reference TRBV2 and TRBJ2-6, the full variable domain is EPEVTQTPSHQVTQMGQEVILRCVPISNHLYFYWYRQILGQKVEFLVSFYNNEISEKSEIFDDQFSVERPDGSNFTLKIRSTKLEDSAMYFCASEWASGANVLTFGAGSRLTVL.

The J gene is TRBJ2-3, the V gene TRBV29-1; the D gene is possibly TRBD2 (7 bases). V was pared by 5 bases and J by 6 bases, with 18 bases between. The CDR3 is made up of 14 amino acids. Germline V CDR1 and CDR2: SQVTM, ANQGSEA. Written as DNA, the CDR3 is TGCAGCGTTCCCCCACAGGGAGGGCGGGATACGCAGTATTTT. It is translated as CSVPPQGGRDTQYF.

This rearrangement joins TRBV7-8 to TRBJ2-1, with 8 bases that match TRBD2. CDR3 length: 13 amino acids. The V gene end was trimmed by 5 bases and the J gene end by 9 bases; junction bases not matched to a gene: 6. CDR1 and CDR2 from the germline V gene are SGHVS and FQNEAQ. The CDR3 region is CASSTGLVGEQFF. The DNA of the CDR3 is TGTGCCAGCAGCACGGGACTAGTCGGTGAGCAGTTCTTC.

This chain links TRBV28 with TRBJ2-3; 8 bases align to TRBD1. After removal of 1 base from V and 1 base from J, the junction contained 1 base not matched to a gene. Germline loops: CDR1 MDHEN, CDR2 SYDVKM. This CDR3 has 15 residues. The CDR3 spells CASSLSGQGTDTQYF. The CDR3 DNA reads TGTGCCAGCAGTTTATCGGGACAGGGCACAGATACGCAGTATTTT.